This is a list of T cell receptor beta chains from one sample in a study of blood T cell repertoires in COVID-19. Here immunoSEQ multiplex PCR was the method, and the copy in TCRdb shows in-frame clones only, minus some. The sample lists about 250,000 clones; roughly 80% were seen once. Source material: peripheral blood. Every receptor here comes from a woman in her 40s with active or convalescent COVID-19. CDR3s leave out the opening cysteine and the closing phenylalanine or tryptophan.

v_call | cdr3_aa
TRBV12-3/TRBV12-4 | ASTSGSNQPQH
TRBV11-3 | ASSLGTGAYNEQF
TRBV10-3 | AISKQGADTQY
TRBV7-9 | ASSLEPGGIAGELF
TRBV19 | ASSIEVAERGDTQY
TRBV27 | ASSGGLTSNQPQH
TRBV20-1 | SASGGYT
TRBV4-1 | ASSQDGTGEDTQY
TRBV5-1 | ASSVNTKENTEAF
TRBV19 | ASKAWANTEAF
TRBV27 | ASSPRSGSGNTIY
TRBV2 | ASTGLPGEKLF
TRBV7-9 | ASSLVEGASAEAF
TRBV28 | ASSLQGGRYGYT
TRBV18 | ASSPPSDNEQF
TRBV30 | AWSVLHYEQY
TRBV19 | ASSITGTPGELF
TRBV9 | ASSVVGTSGFPNTGELF
TRBV5-5 | ASSLDGITVAF
TRBV30 | AWTTSGGADTQY